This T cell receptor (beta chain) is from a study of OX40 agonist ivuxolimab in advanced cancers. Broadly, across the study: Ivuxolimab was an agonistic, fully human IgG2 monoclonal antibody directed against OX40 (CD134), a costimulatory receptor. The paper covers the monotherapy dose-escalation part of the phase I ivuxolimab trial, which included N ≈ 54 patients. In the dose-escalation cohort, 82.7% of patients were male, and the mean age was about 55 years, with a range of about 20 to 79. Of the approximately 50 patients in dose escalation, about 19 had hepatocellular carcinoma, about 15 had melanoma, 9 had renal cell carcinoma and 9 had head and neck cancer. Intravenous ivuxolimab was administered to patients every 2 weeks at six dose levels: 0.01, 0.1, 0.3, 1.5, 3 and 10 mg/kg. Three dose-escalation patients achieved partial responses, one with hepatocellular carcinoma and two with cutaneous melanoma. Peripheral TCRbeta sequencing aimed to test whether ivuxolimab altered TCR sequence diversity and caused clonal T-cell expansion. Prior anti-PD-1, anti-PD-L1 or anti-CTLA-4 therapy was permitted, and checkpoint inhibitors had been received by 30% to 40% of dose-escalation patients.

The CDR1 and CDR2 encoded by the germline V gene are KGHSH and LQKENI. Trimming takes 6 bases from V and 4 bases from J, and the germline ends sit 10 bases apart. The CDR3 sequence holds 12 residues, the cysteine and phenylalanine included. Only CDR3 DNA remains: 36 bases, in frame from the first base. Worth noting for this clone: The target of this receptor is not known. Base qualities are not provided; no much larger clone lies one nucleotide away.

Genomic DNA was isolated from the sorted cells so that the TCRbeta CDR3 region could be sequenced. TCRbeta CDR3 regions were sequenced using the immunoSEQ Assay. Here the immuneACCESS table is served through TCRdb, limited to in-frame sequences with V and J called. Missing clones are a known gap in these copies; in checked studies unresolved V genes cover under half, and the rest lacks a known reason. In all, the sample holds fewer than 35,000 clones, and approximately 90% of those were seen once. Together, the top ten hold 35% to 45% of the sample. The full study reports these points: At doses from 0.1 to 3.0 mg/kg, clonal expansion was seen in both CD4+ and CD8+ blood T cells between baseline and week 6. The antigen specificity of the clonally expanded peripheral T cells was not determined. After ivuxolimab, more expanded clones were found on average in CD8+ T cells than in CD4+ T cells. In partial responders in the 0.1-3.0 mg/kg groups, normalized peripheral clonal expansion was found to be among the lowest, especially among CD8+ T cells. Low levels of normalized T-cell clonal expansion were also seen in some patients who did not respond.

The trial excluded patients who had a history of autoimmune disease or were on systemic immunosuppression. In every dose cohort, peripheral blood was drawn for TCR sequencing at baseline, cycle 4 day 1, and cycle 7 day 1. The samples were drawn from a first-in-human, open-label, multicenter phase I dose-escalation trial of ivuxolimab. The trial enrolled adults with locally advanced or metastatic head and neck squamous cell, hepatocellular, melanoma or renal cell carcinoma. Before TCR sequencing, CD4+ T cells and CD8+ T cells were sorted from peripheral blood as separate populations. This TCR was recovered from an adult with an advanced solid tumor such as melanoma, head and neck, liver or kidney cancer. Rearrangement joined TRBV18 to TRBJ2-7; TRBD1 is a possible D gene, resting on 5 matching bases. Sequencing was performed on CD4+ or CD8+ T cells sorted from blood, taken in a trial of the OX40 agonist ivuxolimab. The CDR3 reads CASSPDSYEQYF. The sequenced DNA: TGTGCCAGCTCCCCAGACAGTTACGAGCAGTACTTC.